The 32 T cell receptor beta chains presented below share a single source sample, sequenced in a study of blood T cell repertoires in COVID-19. Here immunoSEQ multiplex PCR was the method, and the copy in TCRdb shows in-frame clones only, minus some. The repertoire holds about 170,000 clones, with approximately 82% as singletons. The sample consisted of PBMCs or T cells enriched from blood (not recorded which). These receptors were obtained from a woman aged 45-60 years who had recovered from COVID-19.

The chain carries TRBV29-1 and TRBJ1-2; weak D call: TRBD1 (5 bases). CDR3 length: 13 residues. Deletions cut 4 bases from V and 2 bases from J, with 11 bases between. CDR1 is SQVTM and CDR2 is ANQGSEA in the germline V gene. This chain's CDR3 is CSVAAGGNYGYTF. The CDR3 nucleotides are TGCAGCGTTGCGGCCGGGGGGAACTATGGCTACACCTTC.

V is TRBV7-9 and J is TRBJ2-1, with TRBD2 matching 8 bases. This CDR3 has 17 residues. After removal of 4 bases from V and 8 bases from J, the junction contained 16 bases not matched to a gene. Germline values: CDR1 SEHNR, CDR2 FQNEAQ (reference sequence). CDR3 coding DNA: TGTGCCAGCAGCTACCCGGGGGGGCTTTTGCCCTTCGATGAGCAGTTCTTC. This sequence encodes CASSYPGGLLPFDEQFF.

The chain links TRBV28 to TRBJ1-2, with a possible D match to TRBD1 (6 bases). Trimming cost V 4 bases and J 4 bases, with 16 bases left between them. Germline CDR1 reads MDHEN; CDR2 reads SYDVKM. CDR3 size: 15 residues. The CDR3 bases are TGTGCCAGCAGTTCGATTGGAACAGGGATCTATGGCTACACCTTC. Its translation: CASSSIGTGIYGYTF.

The gene calls are TRBV28 and TRBJ1-2; 7 bases are a match to TRBD1. The CDR3 totals 13 residues. V shed 8 bases, J shed 3 bases, and the junction held 6 bases outside the gene matches. CDR1 is MDHEN and CDR2 is SYDVKM in the germline V gene. The CDR3 here is CASGLGTDYGYTF. CDR3 sequence (DNA): TGTGCCAGCGGCCTCGGGACAGACTATGGCTACACCTTC.

The chain carries TRBV13 and TRBJ2-1; 10 bases match TRBD2. CDR1 and CDR2 (germline): PRHDT, FYEKMQ (reference sequence). This CDR3 comprises 17 residues. Germline trimming cut 2 bases from V and 9 bases from J; bases unmatched to any gene: 13. CDR3: CASSLRYGASGSGEQFF. The CDR3 nucleotides read TGTGCCAGCAGCTTACGGTATGGGGCTAGCGGGAGCGGTGAGCAGTTCTTC.

This rearrangement joins TRBV14 to TRBJ1-2; D is unclear. In germline, CDR1 is SGHDN, CDR2 FVKESK. V shed 1 base and J shed 4 bases, with 4 bases lying between them. The CDR3 consists of 12 residues. CDR3 region: CASSQALYGYTF. Written as DNA, the CDR3 is TGTGCCAGCAGCCAAGCACTCTATGGCTACACCTTC.

V gene TRBV7-2 combines with J gene TRBJ2-2, with 7 bases fitting TRBD2. The CDR3 is 15 residues long. CDR1 SGHTA and CDR2 FQGNSA come from the germline V gene. The ends lost 5 bases at V and 2 bases at J; junction bases unmatched: 5. Here the CDR3 reads CASSQRGVNTGELFF. CDR3 coding DNA: TGTGCCAGCAGCCAACGGGGGGTAAACACCGGGGAGCTGTTTTTT. The full variable domain, completed using reference TRBV7-2 and TRBJ2-2, is GAGVSQSPSNKVTEKGKDVELRCDPISGHTALYWYRQSLGQGLEFLIYFQGNSAPDKSGLPSDRFSAERTGGSVSTLTIQRTQQEDSAVYLCASSQRGVNTGELFFGEGSRLTVL.

This chain joins TRBV28 and TRBJ2-7, with 10 bases aligning to TRBD2. Losses at the gene ends were 8 bases for V and 9 bases for J; bases not matched to a gene: 13. This CDR3 has 14 residues. Germline V gene sequence: CDR1 MDHEN, CDR2 SYDVKM. The CDR3 here is CASSSGSHISGQYV. CDR3 coding DNA: TGTGCCAGCTCTAGCGGGAGTCATATATCGGGGCAGTACGTC.

This rearrangement joins TRBV7-2 to TRBJ1-3; D is unclear. V was pared by 5 bases and J by 1 base, with 15 bases between. CDR1 and CDR2 (germline): SGHTA, FQGNSA. The CDR3 loop spans 16 amino acids. The CDR3 protein is CASSHTPVGSGNTIYF. The CDR3 DNA follows: TGTGCCAGCAGCCATACCCCAGTTGGTTCTGGAAACACCATATATTTT.

The chain links TRBV10-3 to TRBJ2-7; D possibly corresponds to TRBD1 (6 bases). Germline CDR1 reads ENHRY; CDR2 reads SYGVKD. The CDR3 spans 15 residues. V lost 2 bases to trimming and J lost 2 bases, with 13 bases between them. The CDR3 spells CAISEARDKTYEQYV. The CDR3 region has the DNA TGTGCCATCAGTGAGGCACGGGACAAAACCTACGAGCAGTACGTC.

The CDR3 DNA follows: TGTGCCAGCAGCTACGGGGGGGAGATTCGGGAAAAACTGTTTTTT. Amino acids: CASSYGGEIREKLFF. This sequence joins TRBV7-9 and TRBJ1-4; D may be TRBD1 (5 bases). The V gene lost 4 bases and the J gene lost 8 bases, with 17 bases spanning the gap. CDR3 length: 15 residues. CDR1 and CDR2 from the germline V gene are SEHNR and FQNEAQ (reference sequence). Combining the CDR3 with reference TRBV7-9 and TRBJ1-4 gives the whole variable domain DTGVSQNPRHKITKRGQNVTFRCDPISEHNRLYWYRQTLGQGPEFLTYFQNEAQLEKSRLLSDRFSAERPKGSFSTLEIQRTEQGDSAMYLCASSYGGEIREKLFFGSGTQLSVL.

The chain joins TRBV5-5 to TRBJ2-1; possibly TRBD1 for D (7 bases). Germline V gene sequence: CDR1 SGHKS, CDR2 YYEKEE (reference sequence). Trimming stripped 1 base from V and 3 bases from J, with 11 bases between. CDR3 length: 15 residues. Written as DNA, the CDR3 is TGTGCCAGCAGCTTGATGCAGGGGGGCTACAATGAGCAGTTCTTC. Translated, it gives CASSLMQGGYNEQFF. Combining the CDR3 with reference TRBV5-5 and TRBJ2-1 gives the whole variable domain DAGVTQSPTHLIKTRGQQVTLRCSPISGHKSVSWYQQVLGQGPQFIFQYYEKEERGRGNFPDRFSARQFPNYSSELNVNALLLGDSALYLCASSLMQGGYNEQFFGPGTRLTVL.

A few counts support this clone. V and J are TRBV19 and TRBJ1-2; TRBD1 aligns across 9 bases. With V trimmed by 6 bases and J by 5 bases, 7 bases remained unmatched. Per germline, CDR1 LNHDA and CDR2 SQIVND (reference sequence). The CDR3 is 14 amino acids. The CDR3 is CASSIDRGKYGYTF. CDR3 nucleotide sequence: TGTGCCAGTAGCATCGACAGGGGGAAATATGGCTACACCTTC.

This chain uses TRBV24-1 with TRBJ2-2; a possible D gene is TRBD2 (6 bases). Germline V gene data show CDR1 as KGHDR and CDR2 as SFDVKD. V was cut by 9 bases and J by 5 bases, with 6 bases left in between. The CDR3 sequence is 11 residues long. CDR3: CATGGTGELFF. The CDR3 region has the DNA TGTGCCACCGGAGGGACCGGGGAGCTGTTTTTT.

The V and J genes are TRBV7-3 and TRBJ2-1, with TRBD2 matching 13 bases. V trimming: 7 bases; J trimming: 8 bases; junction bases outside the gene matches: 8. Germline V lookup: CDR1 SGHTA, CDR2 FQGTGA. This CDR3 region has 15 residues. As DNA, the CDR3 is TGTGCCAGCACCGAACTAGCGGGGGGGCCTTATGAGCAGTTCTTC. Translated: CASTELAGGPYEQFF.

This clone is a singleton in its sample. The V call is TRBV23-1, the J call TRBJ1-5; TRBD1 is a possible D gene (5 bases). TRBV23-1 is assigned to the ORF class and has an uncertain function. Trimming took off 4 bases at V and 2 bases at J, with 6 bases between the two ends. The CDR3 runs 13 residues. The CDR3 here is CASSPGGNQPQHF. DNA for the CDR3: TGCGCCAGCAGTCCGGGGGGCAATCAGCCCCAGCATTTT.

This chain uses TRBV7-9 with TRBJ1-2, with TRBD1 matching 7 bases. The germline V gene has CDR1 SEHNR and CDR2 FQNEAQ (reference sequence). The V gene end was trimmed by 3 bases and the J gene end by 1 base; junction bases not matched to a gene: 5. The length of the CDR3 is 15 residues. CDR3 nucleotides: TGTGCCAGCAGCTTCGCGACAGGGTTTAACTATGGCTACACCTTC. Its protein is CASSFATGFNYGYTF. Filled out from reference TRBV7-9 and TRBJ1-2, the complete variable domain reads DTGVSQNPRHKITKRGQNVTFRCDPISEHNRLYWYRQTLGQGPEFLTYFQNEAQLEKSRLLSDRFSAERPKGSFSTLEIQRTEQGDSAMYLCASSFATGFNYGYTFGSGTRLTVV.

Notes on this clone: One end of the junction varies from germline; a read error may be responsible. The rearrangement links TRBV5-8 to TRBJ2-1, with a tentative D call TRBD2 (7 bases). Germline V gene lookup returns CDR1 SGHTS and CDR2 YDEGEE. The CDR3 extends over 14 amino acids. In nucleotides, the CDR3 is TGTGCCAGCAGTTTGGGCTGGGGGGGCGCTGAGCAGTTCTTC. Its translation: CASSLGWGGAEQFF.

The chain couples TRBV11-3 to TRBJ2-1; perhaps TRBD2 as D (5 bases). The germline gives CDR1 SGHNT, CDR2 YENEEA. This CDR3 has 17 residues. The V end lost 5 bases, the J end lost 0 bases, and 17 bases lay between the germline ends. The CDR3 is CASSPREGHSSYNEQFF. As DNA, the CDR3 is TGTGCCAGCAGCCCACGCGAGGGCCATAGCTCCTACAATGAGCAGTTCTTC.

This clone was seen a single time. V is TRBV5-1 and J is TRBJ1-4, with D perhaps TRBD1 (5 bases). The V end lost 7 bases, the J end lost 0 bases, and 10 bases lay between the germline ends. CDR3 length: 14 amino acids. CDR1 SGHRS and CDR2 YFSETQ come from the germline V gene. The CDR3 spells CASADSSTNEKLFF. The CDR3 DNA reads TGCGCCAGCGCTGACAGTTCAACTAATGAAAAACTGTTTTTT.

This chain connects TRBV27 to TRBJ1-2, with a weak D call TRBD1 (5 bases). The CDR3 extends over 13 amino acids. The germline V gene has CDR1 MNHEY and CDR2 SMNVEV (reference sequence). V lost 6 bases, J lost 0 bases, and 8 bases lay in between. CDR3 amino acids: CASRGTANYGYTF. CDR3 DNA: TGTGCCAGCAGGGGGACTGCTAACTATGGCTACACCTTC.

This clone occurred a few times. This chain links TRBV15 with TRBJ2-5; TRBD1 agrees at 7 bases. The CDR3 loop spans 15 amino acids. With 1 base clipped from V and 5 bases from J, the junction kept 7 bases outside the gene matches. CDR1 is LNHNV, CDR2 YYDKDF, per germline (reference sequence). The CDR3 sequence: CATSRGTGGLETQYF. The CDR3 DNA is TGTGCCACCAGCAGAGGGACAGGCGGCTTGGAGACCCAGTACTTC.

The CDR3 loop reads CASSGGGTSRIEQYV. In nucleotides, the CDR3 is TGTGCCAGCAGCGGGGGCGGGACTAGCAGGATCGAGCAGTACGTC. This rearrangement joins TRBV7-2 to TRBJ2-7; TRBD2 agrees at 9 bases. The CDR3 contains 15 residues. After removal of 5 bases from V and 6 bases from J, the junction contained 11 bases not matched to a gene. The germline V gene has CDR1 SGHTA and CDR2 FQGNSA.

The V call is TRBV9, the J call TRBJ1-1, with a tentative D call TRBD1 (5 bases). V dropped 4 bases and J dropped 4 bases, with 20 bases sitting between them. CDR1 and CDR2 from the germline V gene are SGDLS and YYNGEE. The CDR3 totals 16 residues. The DNA of the CDR3 is TGTGCCAGCAGCATACAAGGTCAGGGTGGTCTCACTGAAGCTTTCTTT. It encodes CASSIQGQGGLTEAFF.

This clone was detected once. The chain uses TRBV30 and TRBJ1-2; 9 nucleotides line up with TRBD1. The CDR3 covers 16 residues. Looked up from germline, CDR1 is GTSNPN and CDR2 is SVGIG (reference sequence). The junction had 15 bases not matched to a gene; V was cut back by 6 bases and J by 4 bases. DNA of the CDR3: TGTGCCTGCAACACCGGGACAGGGCCATCCCCCTATGGCTACACCTTC. Protein product: CACNTGTGPSPYGYTF.

The J gene is TRBJ2-1, the V gene TRBV7-3; 7 bases match TRBD2. The V gene end was trimmed by 1 base and the J gene end by 10 bases; junction bases not matched to a gene: 4. This CDR3 is 13 amino acids long. Per germline, CDR1 SGHTA and CDR2 FQGTGA. CDR3: CASSLSYGGEQFF. The CDR3 bases are TGTGCCAGCAGCTTAAGTTACGGGGGGGAGCAGTTCTTC.

The chain links TRBV11-2 to TRBJ1-5; tentatively, D is TRBD1 (5 bases). In germline, CDR1 is SGHAT, CDR2 FQNNGV. The V end lost 1 base, the J end lost 7 bases, and 14 bases lay between the germline ends. The CDR3 covers 15 residues. The DNA for the CDR3 is TGTGCCAGCAGCTTAGGAGTGGGGCGTAGGCAGCCCCAGCATTTT. Encoded protein: CASSLGVGRRQPQHF.

The chain carries TRBV6-1 and TRBJ1-1; 8 positions match TRBD1. The V and J ends lost 6 bases and 10 bases, in that order; junction bases with no gene match: 4. The germline gives CDR1 MNHNS, CDR2 SASEGT. The CDR3 length is 11 residues. The DNA for the CDR3 is TGTGCCAGCAGCCGGACAGGGACAGCTTTCTTT. Amino acid sequence: CASSRTGTAFF.

A note on this clone: Additional DNA sequences in this sample encode the identical CDR3. The chain is built from TRBV12-3 or TRBV12-4 and TRBJ1-2, with unresolved D. Trimming took 6 bases from V and 8 from J, leaving 10 bases between them. CDR3 length: 11 residues. This CDR3 reads CASSLGRGYTF. As DNA, the CDR3 is TGTGCCAGCAGCCTGGGGAGGGGCTACACCTTC.

This clone showed up just once. The rearrangement uses TRBV7-7 and TRBJ2-2; 7 bases line up with TRBD2. Germline CDR1 and CDR2: SSHAT and FNYEAQ (reference sequence). This CDR3 is built from 15 residues. Unmatched junction bases numbered 9, after V lost 5 bases and J lost 6 bases. In DNA, the CDR3 is TGTGCCAGCAGCCCTGGTACTAGCGCCCCCGGGGAGCTGTTTTTT. It encodes CASSPGTSAPGELFF.

V gene TRBV30 combines with J gene TRBJ1-2, with 8 bases aligning to TRBD1. Germline trimming cut 7 bases from V and 8 bases from J; bases unmatched to any gene: 15. The CDR3 sequence is 14 residues long. Germline V gives CDR1 GTSNPN, CDR2 SVGIG (reference sequence). CDR3 residues: CALGMGQEGLGYTF. The CDR3 DNA reads as TGTGCCTTGGGCATGGGACAGGAGGGTTTAGGCTACACCTTC.

This chain connects TRBV7-8 to TRBJ2-1; no firm D call. This CDR3 contains 16 residues. V was clipped by 5 bases and J by 3 bases, with 17 bases between them. Germline V gives CDR1 SGHVS, CDR2 FQNEAQ. CDR3: CASSRAPPLSYNEQFF. CDR3 nucleotide sequence: TGTGCCAGCAGCCGCGCACCGCCACTAAGCTACAATGAGCAGTTCTTC.